These 28 T cell receptor beta chains share one sample of origin, sequenced in a study of diagnostic markers for celiac disease. From the reads, TCRdb lists one entry per CDR3 protein and no DNA. The sample features approximately 400 distinct CDR3 sequences, with under 90% in its top ten. The sequenced sample consisted of either unsorted cells or a sorted T cell fraction (not recorded which). The source of these receptors is a human donor.

This clonotype is labeled medium-sized based on frequency. V and J are TRBV7-9 and TRBJ2-5; the D call of TRBD2 rests on TCRdb alone, since no DNA is present to check it. The CDR3 is 17 residues long. Germline CDR1 reads SEHNR; CDR2 reads FQNEAQ (reference sequence). CDR3 loop: CASSRLASGPLQETQYF. The full variable domain, its missing parts supplied by reference TRBV7-9 and TRBJ2-5, is DTGVSQNPRHKITKRGQNVTFRCDPISEHNRLYWYRQTLGQGPEFLTYFQNEAQLEKSRLLSDRFSAERPKGSFSTLEIQRTEQGDSAMYLCASSRLASGPLQETQYFGPGTRLLVL.

This clonotype is labeled medium-sized based on frequency. The chain joins TRBV29-1 to TRBJ2-7. CDR3 length equals 12 residues. Per the germline V gene, CDR1 is SQVTM and CDR2 is ANQGSEA. The CDR3 loop reads CSVEVTDYEQYF.

This clonotype ranks as medium-sized (0.01 to 0.1%) in terms of frequency. This chain joins TRBV29-1 and TRBJ2-7; TCRdb gives TRBD1 as the D gene, but with no DNA this cannot be confirmed. Germline lookup yields CDR1 SQVTM and CDR2 ANQGSEA. This CDR3 is 15 amino acids long. CDR3 region: CSVGGRTGLVYEQYF.

This clonotype is classed as medium-sized by frequency. V and J are TRBV9 and TRBJ1-6; the TRBD1 assignment by TCRdb is unverifiable without DNA. This CDR3 has 15 residues. Germline V lookup: CDR1 SGDLS, CDR2 YYNGEE. The CDR3 loop is CASSVEPGRGTPLHF.

The rearrangement uses TRBV28 and TRBJ2-2; the TRBD1 assignment by TCRdb is unverifiable without DNA. From germline, CDR1 is MDHEN and CDR2 SYDVKM. The CDR3 extends over 13 amino acids. CDR3 in amino acids: CASTTGNTGELFF.

The V gene is TRBV20-1, the J gene TRBJ2-7. Per the germline V gene, CDR1 is DFQATT and CDR2 is SNEGSKA (reference sequence). The CDR3 is 16 amino acids. The CDR3 here is CSARDSFRVSSYEQYF.

This rearrangement joins TRBV20-1 to TRBJ2-1; TCRdb calls TRBD2, which cannot be checked without DNA. The CDR3 is 15 amino acids. Germline CDR1 is DFQATT and CDR2 is SNEGSKA (reference sequence). The CDR3 sequence is CSANARSGRLNEQFF.

This clonotype is called medium-sized (0.01 to 0.1%) based on its frequency. V and J are TRBV7-7 and TRBJ2-3; TCRdb selects TRBD1, and the lack of DNA leaves this call unchecked. Germline CDR1 reads SSHAT; CDR2 reads FNYEAQ (reference sequence). The CDR3 covers 15 residues. CDR3: CASSLTGARTDTQYF.

The V gene is TRBV20-1, the J gene TRBJ2-5; TCRdb lists TRBD2, though no DNA is available to test this call. The germline V gene encodes CDR1 DFQATT and CDR2 SNEGSKA (reference sequence). The CDR3 is 14 residues long. CDR3 residues: CSATRGSGKETQYF.

Measured by frequency, this clonotype is medium-sized. The chain joins TRBV10-2 to TRBJ1-2. This CDR3 is built from 15 residues. Germline assignment: CDR1 WSHSY and CDR2 SAAADI. CDR3 sequence reads: CASRDTSKLNYGYTF.

The chain joins TRBV29-1 to TRBJ2-1; the TCRdb D gene call, TRBD2, has no DNA to confirm it. CDR3 length: 16 amino acids. CDR1 SQVTM and CDR2 ANQGSEA come from the germline V gene. CDR3 in amino acids: CSVDGTSGRAENEQFF.

This clonotype ranks as medium-sized in terms of frequency. The chain combines TRBV20-1 with TRBJ2-1; without DNA, the TCRdb call of TRBD2 cannot be checked. The CDR3 length is 12 residues. Germline V gives CDR1 DFQATT, CDR2 SNEGSKA (reference sequence). This CDR3 reads CSAEIGTSPQFF.

This sequence joins TRBV20-1 and TRBJ2-3. The CDR3 has 12 amino acids. Germline V lookup: CDR1 DFQATT, CDR2 SNEGSKA (reference sequence). The chain's CDR3 is CSARAGSDTQYF.

The chain is built from TRBV30 and TRBJ2-4; TCRdb picks TRBD1, but there is no DNA to check that call. The CDR3 spans 14 residues. CDR1 is GTSNPN and CDR2 is SVGIG in the germline V gene (reference sequence). The CDR3 here is CAWAGLDRENIQYF.

Judged by frequency, this clonotype is medium-sized (0.01 to 0.1%). The CDR3 loop is CASKGQGQGSIQYF. This rearrangement joins TRBV10-2 to TRBJ2-4; the D call of TRBD1 rests on TCRdb alone, since no DNA is present to check it. This CDR3 comprises 14 residues. Germline V gene sequence: CDR1 WSHSY, CDR2 SAAADI.

The V and J genes are TRBV20-1 and TRBJ1-2; as DNA is missing, the TRBD1 call by TCRdb cannot be tested. Germline V lookup: CDR1 DFQATT, CDR2 SNEGSKA (reference sequence). CDR3 length: 14 amino acids. This CDR3 is CSARPRQGVGGYTF.

This clonotype registers medium-sized by frequency. This chain joins TRBV18 and TRBJ2-3; TCRdb selects TRBD1, and the lack of DNA leaves this call unchecked. The CDR3 totals 15 residues. From germline, CDR1 is KGHSH and CDR2 LQKENI. The CDR3 protein is CASSQYTGGTDTQYF.

The chain employs TRBV5-5 and TRBJ1-5. The CDR3 is 15 amino acids. Per the germline V gene, CDR1 is SGHKS and CDR2 is YYEKEE (reference sequence). This CDR3 is CASSLAGRYNQPQHF.

By frequency, this clonotype registers medium-sized. This chain links TRBV27 with TRBJ2-5; without DNA, the TCRdb call of TRBD1 cannot be checked. The germline CDR1 and CDR2 sequences are MNHEY and SMNVEV (reference sequence). The CDR3 is 12 residues long. CDR3 loop: CASSGREETQYF.

CDR3 sequence: CAWSPGTGERGDTEAFF. This rearrangement joins TRBV30 to TRBJ1-1; TCRdb's D call, TRBD1, is unchecked because there is no DNA. From germline, CDR1 is GTSNPN and CDR2 SVGIG (reference sequence). CDR3 size: 17 residues. Full variable domain (missing parts from reference TRBV30 and TRBJ1-1): SQTIHQWPATLVQPVGSPLSLECTVEGTSNPNLYWYRQAAGRGLQLLFYSVGIGQISSEVPQNLSASRPQDRQFILSSKKLLLSDSGFYLCAWSPGTGERGDTEAFFGQGTRLTVV.

The chain combines TRBV5-4 with TRBJ2-7; TCRdb picks TRBD1, but there is no DNA to check that call. The germline V gene has CDR1 SGHNT and CDR2 YYREEE (reference sequence). The CDR3 runs 11 residues. The CDR3 region is CASSLRGEQYF.

The chain combines TRBV5-1 with TRBJ2-2. The CDR3 contains 15 residues. Germline CDR1 SGHRS, CDR2 YFSETQ. CDR3 residues: CASSLERGSTGELFF. Looking up the rest from reference TRBV5-1 and TRBJ2-2 gives the full variable domain: KAGVTQTPRYLIKTRGQQVTLSCSPISGHRSVSWYQQTPGQGLQFLFEYFSETQRNKGNFPGRFSGRQFSNSRSEMNVSTLELGDSALYLCASSLERGSTGELFFGEGSRLTVL.

According to its frequency, this clonotype is medium-sized. V gene TRBV5-6 combines with J gene TRBJ1-5; TCRdb lists TRBD1, though no DNA is available to test this call. CDR1 and CDR2 (germline): SGHDT, YYEEEE. The CDR3 covers 14 residues. This CDR3 is CASSQVRGGQPQHF.

The J gene is TRBJ2-1, the V gene TRBV11-1; as DNA is missing, the TRBD1 call by TCRdb cannot be tested. CDR1 is SGHAT and CDR2 is FQDESV in the germline V gene (reference sequence). CDR3 length equals 16 residues. CDR3: CASSPPIVRVSREQFF. Filled out from reference TRBV11-1 and TRBJ2-1, the complete variable domain reads EAEVAQSPRYKITEKSQAVAFWCDPISGHATLYWYRQILGQGPELLVQFQDESVVDDSQLPKDRFSAERLKGVDSTLKIQPAELGDSAMYLCASSPPIVRVSREQFFGPGTRLTVL.

The CDR3 protein is CASSQTTGTAVNEQFF. V and J are TRBV4-2 and TRBJ2-1; TCRdb designates TRBD2, a call that cannot be tested without DNA. CDR3 length: 16 residues. Germline V gene data show CDR1 as LGHNA and CDR2 as YNFKEQ.

This clonotype is hyperexpanded by frequency. V usage is TRBV20-1 and J usage is TRBJ2-5; the D call from TCRdb, TRBD1, cannot be confirmed without DNA. The CDR3 has 11 residues. Germline values: CDR1 DFQATT, CDR2 SNEGSKA (reference sequence). Here the CDR3 reads CSAIPLETQYF.

CDR3 amino acids: CASSPAEGNPYEQYF. The gene calls are TRBV18 and TRBJ2-7; TCRdb gives TRBD2 as the D gene, but with no DNA this cannot be confirmed. Germline loops: CDR1 KGHSH, CDR2 LQKENI. CDR3 length: 15 amino acids.

Measured by frequency, this clonotype is medium-sized (0.01 to 0.1%). This chain joins TRBV7-3 and TRBJ1-1; TCRdb returns TRBD1, unconfirmable since there is no DNA. The CDR3 has 15 amino acids. Germline-derived CDR1 and CDR2 are SGHTA and FQGTGA. The CDR3 here is CASSSGQGANTEAFF.